This entry lists 15 T cell receptor beta chains sequenced from one sample in a study of shared clonotypes between healthy human individuals. Here immunoSEQ multiplex PCR was the method, and the copy in TCRdb shows in-frame clones only, minus some. This table has about 1.4 million clones, about 96% appearing once. Sequenced sample: naive CD4+ T cells sorted from blood. Subset: CD45RA+ positively selected. These receptors were taken from a man in his thirties or forties in good health.

J is TRBJ2-1 and V is TRBV15, with 8 bases lining up with TRBD2. Trimming cost V 8 bases and J 2 bases; bases outside gene matches: 2. The CDR3 loop spans 13 amino acids. Germline V gene lookup returns CDR1 LNHNV and CDR2 YYDKDF (reference sequence). The CDR3 reads CATHGRAYNEQFF. CDR3 DNA: TGTGCCACCCACGGGAGGGCCTACAATGAGCAGTTCTTC.

This clone was seen a single time. The chain carries TRBV27 and TRBJ2-2; the D gene could be TRBD1 or TRBD2 (5 bases each). The CDR3 runs 15 residues. The germline V and J ends were trimmed by 6 bases and 8 bases, with 19 bases remaining between them. Germline values: CDR1 MNHEY, CDR2 SMNVEV (reference sequence). The CDR3 here is CASRLGTNGIGELFF. The CDR3 DNA is TGTGCCAGCAGATTAGGGACGAACGGGATAGGGGAGCTGTTTTTT.

The rearrangement joins TRBV11-3 to TRBJ2-2; a weak D match, TRBD2 (5 bases). The CDR3 spans 18 residues. Trimming took 0 bases from V and 5 from J, leaving 19 bases between them. Germline V lookup: CDR1 SGHNT, CDR2 YENEEA. DNA for the CDR3: TGTGCCAGCAGCTTAGACGTCGGCACCCCGAGGGTAACCGGGGAGCTGTTTTTT. It translates to CASSLDVGTPRVTGELFF.

This rearrangement joins TRBV29-1 to TRBJ2-1, with 11 nucleotides matching TRBD2. Germline values: CDR1 SQVTM, CDR2 ANQGSEA. The CDR3 sequence is 12 residues long. J was trimmed by 10 bases and V by 7 bases; bases with no gene match: 6. The CDR3 DNA follows: TGCAGCGGGGGACTAGCGGTTTGGGAGCAGTTCTTC. It codes for CSGGLAVWEQFF.

The table lists this clone with a count of one. V and J are TRBV5-1 and TRBJ1-1; D not resolved. V was clipped by 0 bases and J by 5 bases, with 11 bases between them. Germline V lookup: CDR1 SGHRS, CDR2 YFSETQ. The CDR3 length is 14 residues. CDR3 sequence reads: CASSLAFLGTEAFF. The DNA for the CDR3 is TGCGCCAGCAGCTTGGCATTTTTGGGGACTGAAGCTTTCTTT.

The CDR3 region is CASSVRVSYEQYF. CDR3 DNA sequence: TGTGCCAGCAGCGTCAGGGTTTCCTACGAGCAGTACTTC. This sequence joins TRBV7-2 and TRBJ2-7; TRBD1 is a possible D gene (5 bases). Per the germline V gene, CDR1 is SGHTA and CDR2 is FQGNSA. With 5 bases removed from V and 1 base from J, the gap between germline ends came to 9 bases. This CDR3 contains 13 residues.

This sequence joins TRBV7-9 and TRBJ2-7; TRBD2 aligns across 13 bases. Germline CDR1 reads SEHNR; CDR2 reads FQNEAQ (reference sequence). J was trimmed by 8 bases and V by 2 bases; bases with no gene match: 6. The CDR3 contains 15 residues. The CDR3 DNA sequence: TGTGCCAGCAGCTTAAATGGACTAGCGGGAGCCAAGCAGTACTTC. This translates into CASSLNGLAGAKQYF.

The rearrangement joins TRBV28 to TRBJ1-4; TRBD1 aligns across 7 bases. From germline, CDR1 is MDHEN and CDR2 SYDVKM. The CDR3 extends over 13 amino acids. The V gene end was trimmed by 4 bases and the J gene end by 10 bases; junction bases not matched to a gene: 6. CDR3 sequence reads: CASSSRNRGKLFF. The CDR3 DNA sequence: TGTGCCAGCAGTTCTCGAAACAGGGGAAAACTGTTTTTT.

J is TRBJ2-1 and V is TRBV10-3; 13 bases map to TRBD2. Germline CDR1 reads ENHRY; CDR2 reads SYGVKD. Unmatched junction bases numbered 3, after V lost 5 bases and J lost 5 bases. The CDR3 length is 15 residues. The DNA for the CDR3 is TGTGCCATCAGTAATGGACTAGCGGGAGACAATGAGCAGTTCTTC. This sequence encodes CAISNGLAGDNEQFF.

This chain connects TRBV28 to TRBJ2-2; 8 nucleotides align to TRBD2. CDR3 length: 17 amino acids. CDR1 and CDR2 from the germline V gene are MDHEN and SYDVKM. J lost 2 bases, V lost 5 bases, and 10 bases had no gene match. The CDR3 loop is CASSTPRGGTNTGELFF. The CDR3 DNA sequence: TGTGCCAGCAGTACCCCCCGGGGGGGCACTAACACCGGGGAGCTGTTTTTT.

V usage is TRBV5-6 and J usage is TRBJ2-1; 8 positions match TRBD2. Germline assignment: CDR1 SGHDT and CDR2 YYEEEE. The CDR3 runs to 15 residues. V was clipped by 3 bases and J by 3 bases; unmatched bases: 5. CDR3 region: CASSSQRGNYNEQFF. CDR3 coding DNA: TGTGCCAGCAGCTCCCAGCGGGGGAACTACAATGAGCAGTTCTTC.

The chain has TRBV6-1 and TRBJ1-2, with D possibly being TRBD1 (6 bases). This CDR3 has 14 residues. Trimming cost V 7 bases and J 1 base, with 13 bases left between them. The germline V gene encodes CDR1 MNHNS and CDR2 SASEGT. DNA for the CDR3: TGTGCCAGCACCCTAAACAGGGTTAACTATGGCTACACCTTC. Encoded protein: CASTLNRVNYGYTF.

The V and J genes are TRBV19 and TRBJ2-3; D is possibly TRBD2 (6 bases). The length of the CDR3 is 15 residues. Trimming took off 5 bases at V and 4 bases at J, with 16 bases between the two ends. Germline values: CDR1 LNHDA, CDR2 SQIVND (reference sequence). The CDR3 loop reads CASSPDRDWADTQYF. DNA of the CDR3: TGTGCCAGTAGTCCTGATCGGGACTGGGCAGATACGCAGTATTTT.

For this clone: The same CDR3 arises from other DNA sequences in this sample as well. This chain connects TRBV10-3 to TRBJ2-5; D assignment may be TRBD1 or TRBD2 (5 bases each). V shed 8 bases and J shed 2 bases, with 9 bases lying between them. This CDR3 spans 12 amino acids. Germline CDR1 is ENHRY and CDR2 is SYGVKD. In DNA form, the CDR3 reads TGTGCCATCCGGGACGGGCAAGAGACCCAGTACTTC. Translation gives CAIRDGQETQYF.

The rearrangement joins TRBV13 to TRBJ1-2; 12 bases agree with TRBD1. This CDR3 is built from 16 residues. In germline, CDR1 is PRHDT, CDR2 FYEKMQ (reference sequence). The ends lost 5 bases at V and 4 bases at J; junction bases unmatched: 8. CDR3 sequence (DNA): TGTGCCAGCAGCCCCGGGACAGGGGGCCTGAGCTATGGCTACACCTTC. Encoded protein: CASSPGTGGLSYGYTF.